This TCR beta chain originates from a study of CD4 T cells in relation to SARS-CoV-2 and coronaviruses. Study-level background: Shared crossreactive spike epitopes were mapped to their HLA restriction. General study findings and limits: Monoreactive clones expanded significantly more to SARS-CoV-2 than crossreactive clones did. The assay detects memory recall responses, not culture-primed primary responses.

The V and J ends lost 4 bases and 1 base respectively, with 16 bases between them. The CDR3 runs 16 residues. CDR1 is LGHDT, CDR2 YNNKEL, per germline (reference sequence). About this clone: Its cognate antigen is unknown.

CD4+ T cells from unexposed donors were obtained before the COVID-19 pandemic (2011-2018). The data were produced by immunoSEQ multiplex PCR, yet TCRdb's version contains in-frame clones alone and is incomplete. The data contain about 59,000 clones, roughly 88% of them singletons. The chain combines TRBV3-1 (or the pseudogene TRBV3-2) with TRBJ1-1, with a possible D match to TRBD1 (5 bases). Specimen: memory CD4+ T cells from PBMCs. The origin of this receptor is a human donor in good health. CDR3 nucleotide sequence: TGTGCCAGCAGCCCCCATAGGGGACCCTCGAACACTGAAGCTTTCTTT. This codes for CASSPHRGPSNTEAFF.